The clone carrying this T cell receptor beta chain has a handful of counts. The data belong to a study of OX40 agonist ivuxolimab in advanced cancers. Clones were read by immunoSEQ multiplex PCR, and TCRdb kept only the in-frame ones, dropping some. The sample holds around 66,000 clones, roughly 84% seen once. Germline assignment: CDR1 MGHRA and CDR2 YSYEKL. The germline V and J ends were trimmed by 0 bases and 10 bases, with 13 bases remaining between them. The CDR3 sequence is 15 residues long. Sequencing was performed on CD4+ or CD8+ T cells sorted from blood, taken in a trial of the OX40 agonist ivuxolimab. The chain uses TRBV4-1 and TRBJ1-6; D is perhaps TRBD1 (6 bases). This TCR was sampled from an adult with an advanced solid tumor such as melanoma, head and neck, liver or kidney cancer. The CDR3 sequence: CASSQDRPGESPLHF. In DNA form, the CDR3 reads TGCGCCAGCAGCCAAGATCGGCCAGGGGAATCACCCCTCCACTTT.